This T cell receptor (gamma chain) stems from a study of γδ T cells in repeated Plasmodium falciparum infection. About the study: The natural-infection arm compared Malian children under seasonal malaria with matched Australian children. Malaria-naive adults were infected with P. falciparum NF54 four times over roughly 640 days. Samples were taken at baseline, before some infections, and 21 days after each.

Of note for this clone: One base separates it from a far larger clone, so it is likely a read error. Different DNA sequences within this sample yield the same CDR3.

TCRdb repeated clone calling on the multiplex PCR reads with CATT. The repertoire consists of roughly 32,000 gamma-chain clones, with more than 1.4% occurring once and the leading ten covering approximately 19%. Specimen: gamma-delta T cells from blood. The sequence derives from a pool of human donors (malaria-infected and uninfected, not separated).

This CDR3 reads CATWDRPGPYKKLF. CDR3 DNA sequence: TGTGCCACTTGGGACAGGCCTGGACCCTATAAGAAACTCTTT. The gene calls are TRGV5 and TRGJ1 or TRGJ2. The J gene was missing in TCRdb and was found by matching the end of the DNA to germline. This CDR3 is built from 14 residues. The germline gives CDR1 VINAFY, CDR2 YDVSNSKD.